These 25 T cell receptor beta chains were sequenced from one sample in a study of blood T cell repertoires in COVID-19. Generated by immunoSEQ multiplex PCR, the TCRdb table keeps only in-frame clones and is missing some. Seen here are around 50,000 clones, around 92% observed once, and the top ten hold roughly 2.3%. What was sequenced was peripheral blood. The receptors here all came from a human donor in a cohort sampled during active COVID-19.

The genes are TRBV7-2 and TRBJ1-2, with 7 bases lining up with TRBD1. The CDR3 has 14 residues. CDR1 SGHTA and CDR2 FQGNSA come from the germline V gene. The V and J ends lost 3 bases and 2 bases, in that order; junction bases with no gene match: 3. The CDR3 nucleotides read TGTGCCAGCAGCTTCTCGGGACAGAACTATGGCTACACCTTC. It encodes CASSFSGQNYGYTF.

The DNA for the CDR3 is TGTGCCAGCAGCTCCCCCCGGGACTATCTTGCTGGGGAGCTGTTTTTT. This encodes CASSSPRDYLAGELFF. The chain uses TRBV7-9 and TRBJ2-2; 7 nucleotides match TRBD2. The J segment lost 8 bases and the V segment lost 4 bases, leaving 13 bases of the junction unmatched. Germline V gene data show CDR1 as SEHNR and CDR2 as FQNEAQ (reference sequence). CDR3 size: 16 residues.

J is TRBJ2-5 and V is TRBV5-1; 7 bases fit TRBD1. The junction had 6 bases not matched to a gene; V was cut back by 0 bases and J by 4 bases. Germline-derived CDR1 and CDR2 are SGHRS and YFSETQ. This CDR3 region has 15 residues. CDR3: CASSLAGGRGETQYF. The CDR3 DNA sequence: TGCGCCAGCAGCTTGGCAGGGGGACGGGGAGAGACCCAGTACTTC.

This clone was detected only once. This CDR3 is CARSRTLGAGQLCTEAFF. The CDR3 nucleotides read TGTGCCAGAAGCAGGACCCTGGGGGCTGGTCAATTGTGTACTGAAGCTTTCTTT. The gene calls are TRBV5-3 and TRBJ1-1; D is possibly TRBD1 (6 bases). TRBV5-3 carries the ORF label, with uncertain function. The germline V and J ends were trimmed by 4 bases and 5 bases, with 27 bases remaining between them. The CDR3 totals 18 residues.

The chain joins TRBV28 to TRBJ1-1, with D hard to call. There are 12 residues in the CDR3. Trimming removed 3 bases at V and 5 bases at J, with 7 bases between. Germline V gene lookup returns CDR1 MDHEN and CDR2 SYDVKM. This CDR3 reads CASSFPGTEAFF. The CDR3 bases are TGTGCCAGCAGTTTTCCGGGGACTGAAGCTTTCTTT. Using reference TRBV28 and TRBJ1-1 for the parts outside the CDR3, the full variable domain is DVKVTQSSRYLVKRTGEKVFLECVQDMDHENMFWYRQDPGLGLRLIYFSYDVKMKEKGDIPEGYSVSREKKERFSLILESASTNQTSMYLCASSFPGTEAFFGQGTRLTVV.

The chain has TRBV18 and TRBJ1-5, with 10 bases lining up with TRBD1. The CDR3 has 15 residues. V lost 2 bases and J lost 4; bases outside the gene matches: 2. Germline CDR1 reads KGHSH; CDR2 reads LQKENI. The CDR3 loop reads CASSPGQGVNQPQHF. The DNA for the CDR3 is TGTGCCAGCTCACCAGGACAGGGGGTGAATCAGCCCCAGCATTTT.

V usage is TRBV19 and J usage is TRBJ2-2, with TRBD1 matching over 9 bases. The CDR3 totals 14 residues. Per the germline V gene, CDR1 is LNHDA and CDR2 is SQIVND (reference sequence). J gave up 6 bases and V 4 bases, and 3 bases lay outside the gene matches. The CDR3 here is CASSTGQGAGELFF. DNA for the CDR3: TGTGCCAGTAGTACGGGACAGGGAGCCGGGGAGCTGTTTTTT.

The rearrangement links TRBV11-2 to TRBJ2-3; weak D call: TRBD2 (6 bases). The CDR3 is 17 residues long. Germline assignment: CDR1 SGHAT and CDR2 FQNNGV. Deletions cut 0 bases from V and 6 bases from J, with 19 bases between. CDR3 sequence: CASSLDHWRGTDDTQYF. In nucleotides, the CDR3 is TGTGCCAGCAGCTTAGATCATTGGAGGGGAACAGATGATACGCAGTATTTT.

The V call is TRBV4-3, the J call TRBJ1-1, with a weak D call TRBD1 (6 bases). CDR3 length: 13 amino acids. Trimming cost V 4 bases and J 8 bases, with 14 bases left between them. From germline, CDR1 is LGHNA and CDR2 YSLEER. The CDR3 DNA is TGCGCCAGCAGCCTAAGGCAGGGGCTAGAAGCTTTCTTT. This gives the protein CASSLRQGLEAFF.

CDR3 region: CASSTLLTGGRYGYTF. The DNA of the CDR3 is TGTGCCAGCAGTACACTCCTAACAGGGGGAAGGTATGGCTACACCTTC. The chain employs TRBV6-2 or TRBV6-3 and TRBJ1-2; TRBD1 aligns across 8 bases. CDR1 is MNHEY, CDR2 SVGEGT, per germline. CDR3 size: 16 residues. The V gene end was trimmed by 5 bases and the J gene end by 5 bases; junction bases not matched to a gene: 13.

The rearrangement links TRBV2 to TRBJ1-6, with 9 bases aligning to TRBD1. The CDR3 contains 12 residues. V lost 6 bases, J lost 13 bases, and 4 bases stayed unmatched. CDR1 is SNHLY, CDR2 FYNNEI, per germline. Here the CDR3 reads CASRGQGSPLHF. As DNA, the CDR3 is TGTGCCAGCAGGGGACAGGGCTCTCCCCTCCACTTT.

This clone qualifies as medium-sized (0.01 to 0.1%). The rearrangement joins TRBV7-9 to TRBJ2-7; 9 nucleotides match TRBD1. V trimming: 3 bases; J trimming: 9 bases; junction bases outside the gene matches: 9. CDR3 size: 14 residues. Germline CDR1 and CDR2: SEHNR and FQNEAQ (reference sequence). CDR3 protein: CASSFPRDRAPQYF. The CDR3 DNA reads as TGTGCCAGCAGCTTCCCCCGGGACAGGGCTCCGCAGTACTTC.

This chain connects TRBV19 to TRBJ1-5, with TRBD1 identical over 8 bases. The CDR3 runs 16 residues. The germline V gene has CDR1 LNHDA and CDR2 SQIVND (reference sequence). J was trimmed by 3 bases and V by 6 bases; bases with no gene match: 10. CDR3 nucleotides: TGTGCCAGTAGCCTACTGGACAGGGAAAACAATCAGCCCCAGCATTTT. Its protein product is CASSLLDRENNQPQHF.

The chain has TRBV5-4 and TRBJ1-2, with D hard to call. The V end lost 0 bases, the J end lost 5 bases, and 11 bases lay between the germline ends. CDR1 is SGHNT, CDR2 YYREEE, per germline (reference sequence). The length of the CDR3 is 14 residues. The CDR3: CASSLASTGYGYTF. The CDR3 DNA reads TGTGCCAGCAGCTTGGCCAGTACGGGATATGGCTACACCTTC.

CDR3 sequence reads: CASSHPGTGIGTDTQYF. In DNA, the CDR3 is TGCGCCAGCAGCCACCCCGGGACAGGGATTGGCACAGATACGCAGTATTTT. The chain links TRBV4-1 to TRBJ2-3; 9 bases fit TRBD1. V dropped 3 bases and J dropped 1; count of bases not matched to a gene: 8. The CDR3 runs to 17 residues. Looked up from germline, CDR1 is MGHRA and CDR2 is YSYEKL.

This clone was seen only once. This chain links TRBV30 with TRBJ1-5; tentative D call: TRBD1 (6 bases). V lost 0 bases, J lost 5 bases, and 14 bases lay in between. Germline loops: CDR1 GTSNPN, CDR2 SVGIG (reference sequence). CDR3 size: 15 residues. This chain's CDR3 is CAWSVGSGAHQPQHF. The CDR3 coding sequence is TGTGCCTGGAGTGTTGGCTCAGGGGCCCATCAGCCCCAGCATTTT.

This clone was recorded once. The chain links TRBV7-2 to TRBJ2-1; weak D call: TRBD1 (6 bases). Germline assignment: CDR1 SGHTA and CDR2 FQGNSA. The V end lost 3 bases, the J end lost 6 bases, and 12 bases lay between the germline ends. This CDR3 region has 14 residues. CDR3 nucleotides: TGTGCCAGCAGCTTTATGGCCAGGGGCAATGAGCAGTTCTTC. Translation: CASSFMARGNEQFF.

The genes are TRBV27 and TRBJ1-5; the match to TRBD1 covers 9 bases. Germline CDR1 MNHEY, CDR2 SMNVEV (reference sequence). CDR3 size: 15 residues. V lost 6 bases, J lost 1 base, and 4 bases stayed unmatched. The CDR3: CASRYRGPSNQPQHF. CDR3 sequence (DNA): TGTGCCAGCAGGTACAGGGGGCCAAGCAATCAGCCCCAGCATTTT.

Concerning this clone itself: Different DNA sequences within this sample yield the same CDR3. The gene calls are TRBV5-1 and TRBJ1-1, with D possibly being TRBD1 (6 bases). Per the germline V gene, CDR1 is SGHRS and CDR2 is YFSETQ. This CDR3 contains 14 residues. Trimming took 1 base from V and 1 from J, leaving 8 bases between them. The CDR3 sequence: CASSLTGRNTEAFF. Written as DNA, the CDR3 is TGCGCCAGCAGCTTGACAGGGAGGAACACTGAAGCTTTCTTT.

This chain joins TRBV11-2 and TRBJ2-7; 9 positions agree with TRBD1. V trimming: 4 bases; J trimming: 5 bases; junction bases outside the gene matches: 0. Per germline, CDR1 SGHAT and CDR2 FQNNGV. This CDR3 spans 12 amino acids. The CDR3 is CASSWDRDEQYF. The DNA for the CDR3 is TGTGCCAGCAGCTGGGACAGGGACGAGCAGTACTTC.

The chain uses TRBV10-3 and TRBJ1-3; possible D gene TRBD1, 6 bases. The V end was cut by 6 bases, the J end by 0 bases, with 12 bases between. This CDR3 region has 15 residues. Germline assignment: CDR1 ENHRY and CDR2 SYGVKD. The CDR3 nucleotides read TGTGCCATCAGACAGGGATTAGACTCTGGAAACACCATATATTTT. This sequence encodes CAIRQGLDSGNTIYF.

The CDR3 DNA sequence: TGTGCCAGCAGCCCAGTCTCGGACAGGTCGAACTATGGCTACACCTTC. It specifies CASSPVSDRSNYGYTF. This sequence joins TRBV5-6 and TRBJ1-2; TRBD1 matches 7 bases. The CDR3 has 16 residues. Germline values: CDR1 SGHDT, CDR2 YYEEEE. Trimming took 4 bases from V and 2 from J; bases not matched to a gene: 11.

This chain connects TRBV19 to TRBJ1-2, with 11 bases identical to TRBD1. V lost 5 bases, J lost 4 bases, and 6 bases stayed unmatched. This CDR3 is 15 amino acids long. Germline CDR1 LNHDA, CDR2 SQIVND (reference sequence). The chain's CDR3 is CASSPGQGDGYGYTF. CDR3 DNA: TGTGCCAGTAGTCCGGGACAGGGGGACGGCTATGGCTACACCTTC.

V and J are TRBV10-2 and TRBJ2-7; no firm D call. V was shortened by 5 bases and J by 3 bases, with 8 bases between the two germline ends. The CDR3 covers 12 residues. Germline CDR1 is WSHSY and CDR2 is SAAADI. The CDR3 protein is CASSLTGYEQYF. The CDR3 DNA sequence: TGCGCCAGCAGTTTGACTGGCTACGAGCAGTACTTC.

The CDR3 coding sequence is TGTGCCAGCAGCCCCGCCGACAGCTACTATGGCTACACCTTC. Translating it yields CASSPADSYYGYTF. The chain recombines TRBV11-1 with TRBJ1-2, with D possibly TRBD1 on 5 matching bases. Trimming took 5 bases from V and 3 from J, leaving 13 bases between them. CDR3 length: 14 amino acids. Germline values: CDR1 SGHAT, CDR2 FQDESV (reference sequence).